Below are 7 T cell receptor beta chains sequenced from a single sample in a study of cytomegalovirus exposure and HLA in healthy donors. Researchers ran the PCR with 60 Vbeta and 13 Jbeta primers. Here immunoSEQ multiplex PCR was the method, and the copy in TCRdb shows in-frame clones only, minus some. This repertoire shows 150,000 or so clones, approximately 80% found once; its top ten account for roughly 3.7%. Sequencing used PBMCs. Receptors were obtained from a male donor in good health and CMV-seronegative.

The chain has TRBV29-1 and TRBJ1-5, with D possibly matching TRBD1 (6 bases). V was shortened by 4 bases and J by 6 bases, with 7 bases between the two germline ends. This CDR3 comprises 11 residues. Germline V gives CDR1 SQVTM, CDR2 ANQGSEA. Here the CDR3 DNA reads TGCAGCGTTGTAGGGGGTCAGCCCCAGCATTTT. This encodes CSVVGGQPQHF.

The chain has TRBV6-1 and TRBJ1-2, with 10 bases matching TRBD1. This CDR3 is built from 14 residues. Unmatched junction bases numbered 6, after V lost 5 bases and J lost 6 bases. Germline V gene sequence: CDR1 MNHNS, CDR2 SASEGT. The CDR3 DNA sequence: TGTGCCAGCAGTTCAGACAGGGGGCGCGATGGCTACACCTTC. Encoded protein: CASSSDRGRDGYTF.

The CDR3 loop reads CASSEGGTGTYEQYF. As DNA, the CDR3 is TGTGCCAGCAGTGAAGGGGGGACAGGGACCTACGAGCAGTACTTC. The chain joins TRBV6-1 to TRBJ2-5; 9 bases map to TRBD1. The end of the DNA fits TRBJ2-7 better, so the J call may be wrong. There are 15 residues in the CDR3. CDR1 and CDR2 from the germline V gene are MNHNS and SASEGT.

For this clone: Other DNA sequences within the sample encode an identical CDR3. The chain is built from TRBV5-1 and TRBJ1-5, with TRBD1 matching 7 bases. The germline V gene has CDR1 SGHRS and CDR2 YFSETQ. The CDR3 is 14 amino acids. The ends lost 0 bases at V and 5 bases at J; junction bases unmatched: 2. CDR3 region: CASSLGDSHQPQHF. In DNA form, the CDR3 reads TGCGCCAGCAGCTTGGGGGACAGCCATCAGCCCCAGCATTTT.

The count of this clone is one. This sequence joins TRBV6-5 and TRBJ2-7; D not certain. V was pared by 4 bases and J by 0 bases, with 10 bases between. Per germline, CDR1 MNHEY and CDR2 SVGAGI. CDR3 length equals 14 residues. The CDR3 loop reads CASSLSLISYEQYF. In DNA form, the CDR3 reads TGTGCCAGCAGTTTGTCCCTAATCTCCTACGAGCAGTACTTC.

Concerning this clone itself: Germline is not matched at one junction end, which may reflect a read error. The V call is TRBV5-6, the J call TRBJ2-4, with D perhaps TRBD2 (6 bases). CDR3 length equals 15 residues. The V gene's germline CDR1 is SGHDT and CDR2 YYEEEE. The CDR3 protein is CASSLTISGENSQYF. The CDR3 DNA reads TGTGCCAGCAGCCTTACGATCTCGGGGGAAAACAGTCAGTACTTC. The full variable domain, its missing parts supplied by reference TRBV5-6 and TRBJ2-4, is DAGVTQSPTHLIKTRGQQVTLRCSPKSGHDTVSWYQQALGQGPQFIFQYYEEEERQRGNFPDRFSGHQFPNYSSELNVNALLLGDSALYLCASSLTISGENSQYFGAGTRLSVL.

This clone was counted only a few times. The chain joins TRBV6-1 to TRBJ2-1; D unresolved. The V end was cut by 6 bases, the J end by 1 base, with 7 bases between. This CDR3 contains 13 residues. Germline loops: CDR1 MNHNS, CDR2 SASEGT. The CDR3 here is CASSAGSYNEQFF. For the CDR3, the DNA is TGTGCCAGCAGCGCCGGGTCCTACAATGAGCAGTTCTTC.